The 7 T cell receptor beta chains presented below share a single source sample, sequenced in a study of T cell responses to AZD1222 COVID-19 vaccine. The protocol was immunoSEQ multiplex PCR, while the TCRdb copy is restricted to in-frame clones and leaves out a portion. The table lists around 150,000 clones, roughly 94% of them singletons. The sequences come from peripheral blood, collected on day 0 of MenACWY control vaccination. These receptors all come from an adult in good health.

The V gene is TRBV7-3, the J gene TRBJ2-2; 7 bases are shared with TRBD2. This CDR3 spans 15 amino acids. V lost 4 bases to trimming and J lost 3 bases; unmatched junction nucleotides: 5. Per germline, CDR1 SGHTA and CDR2 FQGTGA. The CDR3 sequence: CASSSGLPYTGELFF. The CDR3 DNA is TGTGCCAGCAGCTCGGGACTACCGTACACCGGGGAGCTGTTTTTT.

CDR3 sequence (DNA): TGTGCCAGCAGCCAAACGGCCGTAAAAGGTGAAGCTTTCTTT. Encoded protein: CASSQTAVKGEAFF. The J gene is TRBJ1-1, the V gene TRBV3-1 (or the pseudogene TRBV3-2); D is undetermined. CDR3 length: 14 amino acids. Germline V gene data show CDR1 as LGHDT and CDR2 as YNNKEL (reference sequence). Trimming removed 2 bases from V and 7 bases from J, with 14 bases in between.

The V call is TRBV7-9, the J call TRBJ1-4; tentative D call: TRBD1 (6 bases). CDR3 length: 14 amino acids. The V and J ends lost 5 bases and 6 bases respectively, with 13 bases between them. The germline V gene encodes CDR1 SEHNR and CDR2 FQNEAQ (reference sequence). CDR3 protein: CASSHDRTHEKLFF. The CDR3, as DNA: TGTGCCAGCAGCCACGACAGGACCCATGAAAAACTGTTTTTT.

The chain couples TRBV5-1 to TRBJ2-1; 10 bases match TRBD2. J gave up 3 bases and V 0 bases, and 6 bases lay outside the gene matches. Germline lookup yields CDR1 SGHRS and CDR2 YFSETQ. The CDR3 totals 17 residues. DNA of the CDR3: TGCGCCAGCAGCTTGGGGGCGGGACTAGCGAACTACAATGAGCAGTTCTTC. Translating gives CASSLGAGLANYNEQFF. The full variable domain, in which reference TRBV5-1 and TRBJ2-1 provide the parts outside the CDR3, is KAGVTQTPRYLIKTRGQQVTLSCSPISGHRSVSWYQQTPGQGLQFLFEYFSETQRNKGNFPGRFSGRQFSNSRSEMNVSTLELGDSALYLCASSLGAGLANYNEQFFGPGTRLTVL.

The rearrangement links TRBV10-3 to TRBJ1-5, with D uncertain. V lost 11 bases to trimming and J lost 9 bases, with 17 bases between them. Germline V gene data show CDR1 as ENHRY and CDR2 as SYGVKD. This CDR3 has 12 residues. The CDR3 protein is CASTDGQRPQHF. CDR3 in DNA: TGTGCCTCCACAGATGGGCAGCGGCCCCAGCATTTT.

The CDR3 DNA reads as TGTGCCAGTAGTAGTCCGGGACAGGGATCGGGCACTGAAGCTTTCTTT. It yields the protein CASSSPGQGSGTEAFF. V and J are TRBV19 and TRBJ1-1, with 9 bases lining up with TRBD1. Germline V gene data show CDR1 as LNHDA and CDR2 as SQIVND (reference sequence). V lost 4 bases, J lost 4 bases, and 10 bases stayed unmatched. The CDR3 loop spans 16 amino acids.

This chain connects TRBV16 to TRBJ1-2, with 10 nucleotides matching TRBD1. Germline values: CDR1 KGHSY, CDR2 FQNENV. CDR3 length: 16 residues. The J segment lost 2 bases and the V segment lost 4 bases, leaving 7 bases of the junction unmatched. CDR3 nucleotides: TGTGCCAGCAGCCCCTTCAAGACAGGGGGCAACTATGGCTACACCTTC. This encodes CASSPFKTGGNYGYTF.